These 26 T cell receptor beta chains were sequenced from one sample in a study of preoperative IRX-2 immunotherapy in early breast cancer (dated by TCRdb to about 2019). The label giving this sample's treatment or condition can be read as: preoperative locoregional IRX-2 cytokine immunotherapy. The library came from the immunoSEQ multiplex PCR assay. What TCRdb holds here is the immuneACCESS table cut down to in-frame rearrangements. Part of the clones is not present; checked against another copy, under half of the missing clones reflect an unresolved V gene, and the others are unexplained. Across this sample there are roughly 35,000 clones, with about 95% seen only once. The top ten clonotypes cover 6.4% of the sample. Sampling was conducted from a patient treated with IRX-2 immunotherapy. These receptors came from a human donor with breast cancer.

This clone has just one count. This chain connects TRBV7-9 to TRBJ2-5; D uncertain. Germline V gene sequence: CDR1 SEHNR, CDR2 FQNEAQ (reference sequence). Trimming shortened V by 7 bases and J by 4 bases, and 7 bases separated the two germline ends. This CDR3 has 11 residues. The CDR3 coding sequence is TGTGCCAGCACCGGGTCAGAGACCCAGTACTTC. Protein sequence: CASTGSETQYF.

The CDR3 loop reads CASSFGPPGGYTF. The CDR3 DNA follows: TGTGCCAGCAGCTTCGGGCCCCCGGGTGGCTACACCTTC. The chain uses TRBV7-2 and TRBJ1-2; unclear D gene. Germline V gives CDR1 SGHTA, CDR2 FQGNSA. The V end was cut by 3 bases, the J end by 7 bases, with 12 bases between. This CDR3 has 13 residues.

This chain joins TRBV28 and TRBJ2-7; 9 nucleotides align to TRBD2. V lost 2 bases, J lost 3 bases, and 2 bases stayed unmatched. The germline gives CDR1 MDHEN, CDR2 SYDVKM. There are 14 residues in the CDR3. The CDR3 here is CASSLGGRGYEQYF. The CDR3 DNA reads as TGTGCCAGCAGTTTAGGCGGGAGGGGCTACGAGCAGTACTTC.

CDR3 region: CASSLLRAGQGVNQPQHF. In DNA form, the CDR3 reads TGTGCCAGCAGCCTCCTAAGGGCGGGACAGGGAGTCAATCAGCCCCAGCATTTT. The chain recombines TRBV2 with TRBJ1-5, with 9 bases matching TRBD1. The J segment lost 3 bases and the V segment lost 6 bases, leaving 15 bases of the junction unmatched. CDR3 length equals 18 residues. CDR1 and CDR2 from the germline V gene are SNHLY and FYNNEI. The entire variable domain, with the rest obtained from reference TRBV2 and TRBJ1-5, is as follows: EPEVTQTPSHQVTQMGQEVILRCVPISNHLYFYWYRQILGQKVEFLVSFYNNEISEKSEIFDDQFSVERPDGSNFTLKIRSTKLEDSAMYFCASSLLRAGQGVNQPQHFGDGTRLSIL.

This rearrangement joins TRBV28 to TRBJ2-7, with 8 positions matching TRBD2. Germline values: CDR1 MDHEN, CDR2 SYDVKM. The CDR3 has 16 amino acids. The V and J ends lost 3 bases and 0 bases, in that order; junction bases with no gene match: 7. CDR3 sequence: CASSFLGSGSSYEQYF. CDR3 sequence (DNA): TGTGCCAGCAGTTTTCTCGGGAGCGGGAGCTCCTACGAGCAGTACTTC.

The genes are TRBV2 and TRBJ2-5; D remains ambiguous. V shed 4 bases and J shed 5 bases, with 2 bases lying between them. This CDR3 contains 10 residues. The germline gives CDR1 SNHLY, CDR2 FYNNEI. CDR3 loop: CASSGETQYF. As DNA, the CDR3 is TGTGCCAGCAGTGGGGAGACCCAGTACTTC.

The chain has TRBV7-2 and TRBJ1-4; the D gene is possibly TRBD1 (5 bases). The germline V and J ends were trimmed by 0 bases and 7 bases, with 21 bases remaining between them. From germline, CDR1 is SGHTA and CDR2 FQGNSA. The CDR3 loop spans 18 amino acids. Written as DNA, the CDR3 is TGTGCCAGCAGCTTAGCGAGGGGAGTAAACTCAAAGGGTGAAAAACTGTTTTTT. Its translation: CASSLARGVNSKGEKLFF.

This rearrangement joins TRBV18 to TRBJ2-1; TRBD2 aligns across 9 bases. The CDR3 contains 16 residues. Trimming cost V 6 bases and J 0 bases; bases outside gene matches: 6. Germline CDR1 is KGHSH and CDR2 is LQKENI. The DNA of the CDR3 is TGTGCCAGCTCCCCTCTTAGCGGGAGCTCCTACAATGAGCAGTTCTTC. Protein product: CASSPLSGSSYNEQFF.

The chain has TRBV6-5 and TRBJ2-7, with a tentative D call TRBD1 (6 bases). Per germline, CDR1 MNHEY and CDR2 SVGAGI. The V end was cut by 10 bases, the J end by 4 bases, with 23 bases between. The CDR3 runs 15 residues. Here the CDR3 reads CATSSRDTGSYEQYF. The CDR3, as DNA: TGTGCCACCAGCTCACGGGACACCGGATCTTACGAGCAGTACTTC.

The chain recombines TRBV27 with TRBJ2-7; D remains ambiguous. Germline V lookup: CDR1 MNHEY, CDR2 SMNVEV (reference sequence). With 2 bases removed from V and 0 bases from J, the gap between germline ends came to 11 bases. The CDR3 covers 15 residues. The CDR3 sequence: CASSLKPDSSYEQYF. Here the CDR3 DNA reads TGTGCCAGCAGTTTAAAGCCCGATAGCTCCTACGAGCAGTACTTC.

The V and J genes are TRBV13 and TRBJ1-1, with D perhaps matching TRBD1 (5 bases). Germline CDR1 PRHDT, CDR2 FYEKMQ (reference sequence). CDR3 length: 15 amino acids. V was clipped by 5 bases and J by 5 bases, with 18 bases between them. The CDR3 here is CASSPGPGGGTEAFF. CDR3 nucleotides: TGTGCCAGCAGCCCGGGCCCCGGGGGAGGGACTGAAGCTTTCTTT.

The J gene is TRBJ1-4, the V gene TRBV2; 10 bases agree with TRBD1. Germline assignment: CDR1 SNHLY and CDR2 FYNNEI. The CDR3 runs to 16 residues. V dropped 6 bases and J dropped 0; count of bases not matched to a gene: 4. In DNA, the CDR3 is TGTGCCAGCAGGAAAGGACAGGGGGCAACTAATGAAAAACTGTTTTTT. Protein: CASRKGQGATNEKLFF.

V and J are TRBV6-6 and TRBJ2-3; D might be TRBD1 (5 bases). V was pared by 2 bases and J by 2 bases, with 14 bases between. Per germline, CDR1 MNHNY and CDR2 SVGAGI (reference sequence). The CDR3 contains 16 residues. The CDR3 coding sequence is TGTGCCAGCAGTTACGGGGCAGGAGTCCTCACAGATACGCAGTATTTT. Translating gives CASSYGAGVLTDTQYF.

This rearrangement joins TRBV10-1 to TRBJ2-3; 10 nucleotides align to TRBD2. Per the germline V gene, CDR1 is WNHNN and CDR2 is SYGVQD (reference sequence). After removal of 3 bases from V and 1 base from J, the junction contained 4 bases not matched to a gene. The CDR3 is 16 residues long. In DNA, the CDR3 is TGCGCCAGCAGTGATTTTACTAGCGGGGGCACAGATACGCAGTATTTT. Amino acids: CASSDFTSGGTDTQYF.

This rearrangement joins TRBV4-1 to TRBJ1-1, with TRBD1 matching 8 bases. V shed 4 bases, J shed 1 base, and the junction held 8 bases outside the gene matches. In germline, CDR1 is MGHRA, CDR2 YSYEKL. The CDR3 runs to 16 residues. CDR3 bases: TGCGCCAGCAGCCGGGCGGACAGGGCGGGGAACACTGAAGCTTTCTTT. Translating it yields CASSRADRAGNTEAFF.

The V gene is TRBV4-3, the J gene TRBJ2-6; D ambiguous. The CDR3 consists of 19 residues. Germline lookup yields CDR1 LGHNA and CDR2 YSLEER. V was cut by 1 base and J by 0 bases, with 16 bases left in between. The DNA of the CDR3 is TGCGCCAGCAGCCAAGGACTCAGTGGTCCGACCTCTGGGGCCAACGTCCTGACTTTC. The encoded protein is CASSQGLSGPTSGANVLTF.

The chain recombines TRBV9 with TRBJ2-6; D remains unclear. Trimming removed 4 bases at V and 5 bases at J, with 10 bases between. Germline loops: CDR1 SGDLS, CDR2 YYNGEE. The CDR3 totals 14 residues. CDR3 region: CASSTDLRANVLTF. The CDR3 DNA reads as TGTGCCAGCAGCACCGATCTGCGGGCCAACGTCCTGACTTTC.

The V and J genes are TRBV25-1 and TRBJ2-5, with 10 bases aligning to TRBD1. The trim removed 1 base at V and 2 bases at J, leaving 7 bases unmatched. From germline, CDR1 is MGHDK and CDR2 SYGVNS. The CDR3 spans 17 residues. In nucleotides, the CDR3 is TGTGCCAGCAGTGAATCGGTGGGGACAGGGGTGCAAGAGACCCAGTACTTC. The encoded protein is CASSESVGTGVQETQYF.

V usage is TRBV25-1 and J usage is TRBJ2-2, with 15 bases lining up with TRBD2. CDR1 and CDR2 (germline): MGHDK, SYGVNS. The CDR3 extends over 17 amino acids. Germline trimming cut 4 bases from V and 7 bases from J; bases unmatched to any gene: 7. DNA of the CDR3: TGTGCCAGCAGTGGAGGGACTAGCGGGGGGTTTAGCGGGGAGCTGTTTTTT. It yields the protein CASSGGTSGGFSGELFF.

J is TRBJ2-1 and V is TRBV19; 9 bases agree with TRBD2. The germline CDR1 and CDR2 sequences are LNHDA and SQIVND (reference sequence). J gave up 8 bases and V 3 bases, and 14 bases lay outside the gene matches. This CDR3 region has 17 residues. CDR3 in DNA: TGTGCCAGTAGTATCCCCCGACGGCGGGAGGGAAAGGATGAGCAGTTCTTC. Its protein product is CASSIPRRREGKDEQFF.

The chain carries TRBV7-9 and TRBJ2-5; D gene unclear. This CDR3 is 13 amino acids long. From germline, CDR1 is SEHNR and CDR2 FQNEAQ (reference sequence). V shed 7 bases and J shed 5 bases, with 14 bases lying between them. The CDR3 sequence: CASTLREAETQYF. The CDR3, as DNA: TGTGCCAGCACCCTTAGAGAGGCGGAGACCCAGTACTTC.

The genes are TRBV6-7 and TRBJ2-5, with TRBD1 as a possible D gene (5 bases). TRBV6-7 is placed among ORFs of uncertain function. The CDR3 is made up of 14 amino acids. V shed 0 bases and J shed 1 base, with 6 bases lying between them. The CDR3 DNA sequence: TGTGCCAGCAGTTACTCCGACAGCCAAGAGACCCAGTACTTC. Translated, it gives CASSYSDSQETQYF.

The J gene is TRBJ2-1, the V gene TRBV5-1; 9 bases align to TRBD2. V trimming: 2 bases; J trimming: 2 bases; junction bases outside the gene matches: 5. Germline V gene sequence: CDR1 SGHRS, CDR2 YFSETQ. This CDR3 contains 16 residues. As DNA, the CDR3 is TGCGCCAGCAGCTTACAACCTAGCGGGACCTACAATGAGCAGTTCTTC. This sequence encodes CASSLQPSGTYNEQFF.

The chain employs TRBV28 and TRBJ2-1; TRBD2 matches at 7 bases. The CDR3 extends over 11 amino acids. Germline values: CDR1 MDHEN, CDR2 SYDVKM. The V segment lost 4 bases and the J segment 13 bases; nucleotides outside the gene matches: 4. CDR3 amino acids: CASSWGGTQFF. DNA of the CDR3: TGTGCCAGCAGTTGGGGGGGGACTCAGTTCTTC.

The gene calls are TRBV11-2 and TRBJ2-1, with 7 bases lining up with TRBD1. CDR1 SGHAT and CDR2 FQNNGV come from the germline V gene. The length of the CDR3 is 15 residues. After removal of 5 bases from V and 0 bases from J, the junction contained 4 bases not matched to a gene. CDR3 loop: CASSLGTASYNEQFF. CDR3 coding DNA: TGTGCCAGCAGCCTAGGGACAGCCTCCTACAATGAGCAGTTCTTC. Full variable domain (remainder filled in from reference TRBV11-2 and TRBJ2-1): EAGVAQSPRYKIIEKRQSVAFWCNPISGHATLYWYQQILGQGPKLLIQFQNNGVVDDSQLPKDRFSAERLKGVDSTLKIQPAKLEDSAVYLCASSLGTASYNEQFFGPGTRLTVL.

The V gene is TRBV5-5, the J gene TRBJ2-2; D tentatively fits TRBD1 or TRBD2 (6 bases each). The ends were cut back, 2 bases at V and 4 bases at J, with 15 bases in the middle. Germline V gene data show CDR1 as SGHKS and CDR2 as YYEKEE (reference sequence). The CDR3 has 16 amino acids. Written as DNA, the CDR3 is TGTGCCAGCAGCTTTCCCGGGGGCGTTGGCACCGGGGAGCTGTTTTTT. The encoded protein is CASSFPGGVGTGELFF.